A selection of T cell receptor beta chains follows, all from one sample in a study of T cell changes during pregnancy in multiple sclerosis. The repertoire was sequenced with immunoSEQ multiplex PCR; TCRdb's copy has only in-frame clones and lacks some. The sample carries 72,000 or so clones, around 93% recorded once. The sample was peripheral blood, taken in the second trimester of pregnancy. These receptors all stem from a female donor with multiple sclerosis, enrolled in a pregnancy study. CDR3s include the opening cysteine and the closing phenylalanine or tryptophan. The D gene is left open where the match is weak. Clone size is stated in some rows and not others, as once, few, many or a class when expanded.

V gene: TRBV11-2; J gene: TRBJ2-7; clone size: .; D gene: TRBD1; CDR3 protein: CASSSRTGGKYEQYF; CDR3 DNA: TGTGCCAGCAGCTCCCGGACAGGGGGCAAATACGAGCAGTACTTC
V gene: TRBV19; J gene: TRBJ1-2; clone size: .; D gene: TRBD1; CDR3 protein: CASSIPGTGAYGYTF; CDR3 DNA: TGTGCCAGTAGTATTCCCGGGACAGGGGCATATGGCTACACCTTC
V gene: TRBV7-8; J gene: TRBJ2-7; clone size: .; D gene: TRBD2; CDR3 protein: CASSPQASGRGSEQYF; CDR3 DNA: TGTGCCAGCAGCCCACAGGCTAGCGGGAGGGGGAGCGAGCAGTACTTC
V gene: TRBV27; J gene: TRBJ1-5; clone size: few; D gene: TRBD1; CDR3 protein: CASSRQGAYQPQHF; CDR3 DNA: TGTGCCAGCAGCCGGCAGGGGGCTTATCAGCCCCAGCATTTT
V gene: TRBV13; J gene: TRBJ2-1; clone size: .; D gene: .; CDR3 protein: CASSLEQNEQFF; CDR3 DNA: TGTGCCAGCAGCTTGGAGCAGAATGAGCAGTTCTTC
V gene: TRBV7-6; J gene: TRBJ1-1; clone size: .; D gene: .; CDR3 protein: CASSNTGEAFF; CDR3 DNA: TGTGCCAGCAGCAACACAGGGGAAGCTTTCTTT
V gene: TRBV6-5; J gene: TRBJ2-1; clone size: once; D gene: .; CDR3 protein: CASSYSYSGSKFF; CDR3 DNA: TGTGCCAGCAGTTACTCTTATTCGGGGTCTAAGTTCTTC
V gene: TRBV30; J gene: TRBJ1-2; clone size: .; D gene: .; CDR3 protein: CAWSSQDSYGYTF; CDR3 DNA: TGTGCCTGGAGTTCCCAGGACAGCTATGGCTACACCTTC
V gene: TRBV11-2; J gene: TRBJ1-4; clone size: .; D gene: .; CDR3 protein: CASSLILQGKLFF; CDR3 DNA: TGTGCCAGCAGCTTAATTTTGCAGGGAAAACTGTTTTTT
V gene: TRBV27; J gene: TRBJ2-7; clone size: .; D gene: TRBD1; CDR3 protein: CASSLRQGASEQYF; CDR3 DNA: TGTGCCAGCAGTTTACGTCAGGGGGCATCGGAGCAGTACTTC
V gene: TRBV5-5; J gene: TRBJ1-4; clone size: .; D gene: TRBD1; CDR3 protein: CASSTGTESSATNEKLFF; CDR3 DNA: TGTGCCAGCAGCACTGGGACAGAATCTAGCGCAACTAATGAAAAACTGTTTTTT
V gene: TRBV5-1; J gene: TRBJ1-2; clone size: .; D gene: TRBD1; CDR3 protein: CASSLGTGTDGYTF; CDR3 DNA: TGCGCCAGCAGCTTGGGGACAGGGACGGATGGCTACACCTTC
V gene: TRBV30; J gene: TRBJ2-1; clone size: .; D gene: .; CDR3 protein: CAWGAVSSYNEQFF; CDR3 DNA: TGTGCCTGGGGGGCCGTTAGCTCCTACAATGAGCAGTTCTTC
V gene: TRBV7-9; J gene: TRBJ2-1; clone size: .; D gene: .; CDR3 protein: CASNPSGQEQFF; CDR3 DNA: TGTGCCAGCAACCCCAGCGGACAGGAGCAGTTCTTC
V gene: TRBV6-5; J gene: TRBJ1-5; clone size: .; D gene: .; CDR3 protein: CASSQDTGSNQPQHF; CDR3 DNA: TGTGCCAGCAGTCAAGACACAGGAAGCAATCAGCCCCAGCATTTT
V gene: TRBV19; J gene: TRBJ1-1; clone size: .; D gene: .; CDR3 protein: CASSRTGRAVTEAFF; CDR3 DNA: TGTGCCAGTAGTAGAACAGGGAGGGCGGTCACTGAAGCTTTCTTT
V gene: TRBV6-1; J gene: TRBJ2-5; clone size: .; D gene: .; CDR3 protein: CASRSDSGETQYF; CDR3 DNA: TGTGCCAGCAGATCCGACTCCGGAGAGACCCAGTACTTC
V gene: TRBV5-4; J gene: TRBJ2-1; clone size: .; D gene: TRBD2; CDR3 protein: CASRLAGGRRNEQFF; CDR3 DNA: TGTGCCAGCAGGCTAGCGGGGGGGCGAAGGAATGAGCAGTTCTTC
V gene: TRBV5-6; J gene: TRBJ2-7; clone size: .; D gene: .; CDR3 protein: CASSLADRSSEQYF; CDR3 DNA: TGTGCCAGCAGCTTGGCCGACAGGTCCAGCGAGCAGTACTTC
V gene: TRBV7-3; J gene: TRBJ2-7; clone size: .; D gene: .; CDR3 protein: CASSHQGGEQYF; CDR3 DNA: TGTGCCAGCAGCCACCAGGGGGGCGAGCAGTACTTC
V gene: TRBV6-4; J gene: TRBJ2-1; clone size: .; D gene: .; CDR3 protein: CASSDGRDYNEQFF; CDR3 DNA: TGTGCCAGCAGTGACGGCCGGGACTACAATGAGCAGTTCTTC
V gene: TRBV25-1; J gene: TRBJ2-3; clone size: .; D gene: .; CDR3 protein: CASSETRGTDTQYF; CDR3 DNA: TGTGCCAGCAGTGAAACTAGAGGCACAGATACGCAGTATTTT
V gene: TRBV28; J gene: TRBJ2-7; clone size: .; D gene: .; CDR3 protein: CASSKGDTYEQYF; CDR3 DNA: TGTGCCAGCAGCAAGGGGGATACCTACGAGCAGTACTTC
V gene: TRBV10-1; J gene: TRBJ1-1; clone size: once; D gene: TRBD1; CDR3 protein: CASSESRQGNTEAFF; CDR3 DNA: TGCGCCAGCAGTGAGTCGAGACAGGGGAACACTGAAGCTTTCTTT
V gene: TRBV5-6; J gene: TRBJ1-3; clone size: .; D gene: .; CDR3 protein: CASSIDISGNTIYF; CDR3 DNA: TGTGCCAGCAGCATTGACATATCTGGAAACACCATATATTTT
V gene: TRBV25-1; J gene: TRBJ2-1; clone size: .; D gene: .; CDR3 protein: CASSEYGSGTHQFF; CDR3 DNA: TGTGCCAGCAGTGAATATGGGTCCGGGACTCATCAGTTCTTC
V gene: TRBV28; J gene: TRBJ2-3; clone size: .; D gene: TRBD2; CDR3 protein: CASREKLAGGPVDTQYF; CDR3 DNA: TGTGCCAGCAGAGAGAAACTAGCGGGGGGGCCCGTAGATACGCAGTATTTT
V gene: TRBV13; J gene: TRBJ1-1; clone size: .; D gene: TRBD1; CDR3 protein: CASPNLLPGQGRTDTEAFF; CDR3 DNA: TGTGCCAGTCCAAACCTACTTCCGGGACAGGGTAGGACGGACACTGAAGCTTTCTTT
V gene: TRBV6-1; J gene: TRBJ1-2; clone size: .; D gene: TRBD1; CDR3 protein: CASSVGGPNYGYTF; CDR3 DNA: TGTGCCAGCAGTGTAGGGGGCCCCAACTATGGCTACACCTTC
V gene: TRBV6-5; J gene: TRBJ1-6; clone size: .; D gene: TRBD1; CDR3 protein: CASRDRSSYNSPLHF; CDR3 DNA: TGTGCCAGCAGGGACAGGAGCTCCTATAATTCACCCCTCCACTTT
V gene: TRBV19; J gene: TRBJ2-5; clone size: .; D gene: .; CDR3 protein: CASSKDRRVTQYF; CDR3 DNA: TGTGCCAGTAGTAAGGACAGACGAGTCACCCAGTACTTC
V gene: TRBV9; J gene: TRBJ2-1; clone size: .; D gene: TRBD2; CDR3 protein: CASSVFGTSGAISSYNEQFF; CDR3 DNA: TGTGCCAGCAGCGTATTCGGGACTAGCGGGGCCATAAGCTCCTACAATGAGCAGTTCTTC
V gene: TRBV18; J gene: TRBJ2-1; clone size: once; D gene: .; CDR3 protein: CASSPEIYNEQFF; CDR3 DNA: TGTGCCAGCTCCCCAGAGATCTACAATGAGCAGTTCTTC
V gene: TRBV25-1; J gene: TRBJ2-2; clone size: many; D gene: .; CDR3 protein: CAYSVGAANTGELFF; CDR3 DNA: TGTGCCTATTCTGTGGGGGCAGCAAACACCGGGGAGCTGTTTTTT
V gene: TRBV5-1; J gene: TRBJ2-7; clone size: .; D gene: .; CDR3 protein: CASSLDFPSYEQYF; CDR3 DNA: TGCGCCAGCAGCTTGGACTTTCCCTCCTACGAGCAGTACTTC
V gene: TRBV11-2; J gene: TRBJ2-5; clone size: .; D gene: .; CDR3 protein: CASSLSSTRQETQYF; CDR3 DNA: TGTGCCAGCAGCTTATCGAGTACCCGGCAAGAGACCCAGTACTTC
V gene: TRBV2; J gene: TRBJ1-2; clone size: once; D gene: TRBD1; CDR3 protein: CASTRGHGYTF; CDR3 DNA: TGTGCCAGCACCAGGGGGCATGGCTACACCTTC
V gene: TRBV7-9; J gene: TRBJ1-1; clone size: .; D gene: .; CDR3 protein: CASSSQMNTEAFF; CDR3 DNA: TGTGCCAGCAGCTCGCAGATGAACACTGAAGCTTTCTTT
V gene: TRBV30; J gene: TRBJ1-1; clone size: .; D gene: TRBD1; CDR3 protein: CAWSLNRGLMNTEAFF; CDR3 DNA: TGTGCCTGGAGCCTTAACAGGGGTCTAATGAACACTGAAGCTTTCTTT
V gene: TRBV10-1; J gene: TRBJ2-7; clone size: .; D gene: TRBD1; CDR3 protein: CASSRDRGYEQYF; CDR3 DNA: TGCGCCAGCAGCCGGGACAGGGGATACGAGCAGTACTTC
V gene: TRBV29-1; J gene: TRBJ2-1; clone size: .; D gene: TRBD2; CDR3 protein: CSVYEAGVYNEQFF; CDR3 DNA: TGCAGCGTTTATGAAGCGGGGGTTTACAATGAGCAGTTCTTC
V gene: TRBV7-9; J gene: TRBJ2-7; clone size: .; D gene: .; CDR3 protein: CASSLDPGEQYF; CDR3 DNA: TGTGCCAGCAGCTTAGATCCGGGCGAGCAGTACTTC